What follows are 18 T cell receptor beta chains derived from one specimen sequenced in a study of T cells in severe cutaneous drug reactions. The patients sequenced had a carbamazepine-induced Stevens-Johnson syndrome or toxic epidermal necrolysis reaction. TCR subtype-specific primers in iRepertoire multiplex PCR prepared libraries for bulk and single-cell sequencing. TCRdb reanalyzed the multiplex PCR reads and collapses them to one entry per CDR3 protein, without DNA. The sample data list 21,000 or so distinct CDR3 sequences. Sequencing was performed on PBMCs. These receptors were collected from a human donor with toxic epidermal necrolysis, a severe cutaneous drug reaction.

The genes are TRBV12-3 or TRBV12-4 and TRBJ2-1. CDR3 length equals 11 residues. The CDR3 loop is CASSQSEEQFF.

The chain couples TRBV4-1 to TRBJ2-3; TCRdb's D gene call, TRBD1, goes unchecked for lack of DNA. CDR1 is MGHRA, CDR2 YSYEKL, per germline. The CDR3 runs to 14 residues. The CDR3 protein is CASSQEGGTDTQYF.

The chain has TRBV28 and TRBJ2-7; lacking DNA, the TRBD1 call made by TCRdb goes unchecked. Germline-derived CDR1 and CDR2 are MDHEN and SYDVKM. CDR3 length equals 16 residues. Here the CDR3 reads CASSSPGTGGAYEQYF.

V and J are TRBV29-1 and TRBJ1-2. This CDR3 has 14 residues. Germline V gene lookup returns CDR1 SQVTM and CDR2 ANQGSEA. The CDR3 is CSVNSKTVNYGYTF.

The chain uses TRBV29-1 and TRBJ1-2; checking the TCRdb D call of TRBD1 is not possible without DNA. Germline assignment: CDR1 SQVTM and CDR2 ANQGSEA. The CDR3 loop spans 16 amino acids. CDR3 sequence reads: CSVDGTGRGSNYGYTF.

According to its frequency, this clonotype is medium-sized (0.01 to 0.1%). The rearrangement joins TRBV7-8 to TRBJ1-3. CDR3 length: 12 amino acids. In germline, CDR1 is SGHVS, CDR2 FQNEAQ. The CDR3: CASSLSGNTIYF. Full variable domain (missing parts from reference TRBV7-8 and TRBJ1-3): GAGVSQSPRYKVAKRGQDVALRCDPISGHVSLFWYQQALGQGPEFLTYFQNEAQLDKSGLPSDRFFAERPEGSVSTLKIQRTQQEDSAVYLCASSLSGNTIYFGEGSWLTVV.

CDR3 protein: CASSFSSGRPHEQYF. This chain joins TRBV27 and TRBJ2-7; TCRdb designates TRBD2, a call that cannot be tested without DNA. The CDR3 totals 15 residues. Germline CDR1 reads MNHEY; CDR2 reads SMNVEV (reference sequence).

V usage is TRBV28 and J usage is TRBJ2-7. Germline-derived CDR1 and CDR2 are MDHEN and SYDVKM. This CDR3 is built from 13 residues. Here the CDR3 reads CASSFGVSYEQYF. The full variable domain, in which reference TRBV28 and TRBJ2-7 provide the parts outside the CDR3, is DVKVTQSSRYLVKRTGEKVFLECVQDMDHENMFWYRQDPGLGLRLIYFSYDVKMKEKGDIPEGYSVSREKKERFSLILESASTNQTSMYLCASSFGVSYEQYFGPGTRLTVT.

This clonotype is labeled medium-sized based on frequency. The CDR3 here is CASSEAGGNSPLHF. This chain connects TRBV6-1 to TRBJ1-6; TCRdb designates TRBD1, a call that cannot be tested without DNA. Germline V gene lookup returns CDR1 MNHNS and CDR2 SASEGT. The CDR3 covers 14 residues.

The genes are TRBV29-1 and TRBJ2-5; as DNA is missing, the TRBD1 call by TCRdb cannot be tested. Germline assignment: CDR1 SQVTM and CDR2 ANQGSEA. CDR3 length: 12 amino acids. The CDR3 loop reads CSVTTGEETQYF.

This chain connects TRBV29-1 to TRBJ2-5; checking the TCRdb D call of TRBD1 is not possible without DNA. From germline, CDR1 is SQVTM and CDR2 ANQGSEA. This CDR3 has 12 residues. CDR3: CSVHRGGETQYF.

The chain links TRBV27 to TRBJ2-1; TCRdb's D call, TRBD1, is unchecked because there is no DNA. Germline lookup yields CDR1 MNHEY and CDR2 SMNVEV (reference sequence). The CDR3 covers 17 residues. This CDR3 reads CASSFADRVSSYNEQFF.

By frequency, this clonotype is medium-sized. The chain links TRBV6-1 to TRBJ1-2; TCRdb indicates TRBD1, and absent DNA this call remains unverified. The germline CDR1 and CDR2 sequences are MNHNS and SASEGT. This CDR3 contains 13 residues. The CDR3 region is CASSGQSYYGYTF.

The chain carries TRBV5-1 and TRBJ2-1. The CDR3 extends over 15 amino acids. Germline V lookup: CDR1 SGHRS, CDR2 YFSETQ. The CDR3 here is CASSLEDTSYNEQFF.

The rearrangement joins TRBV19 to TRBJ2-7; the D gene TCRdb calls, TRBD1, cannot be checked with no DNA. This CDR3 has 14 amino acids. Germline V CDR1 and CDR2: LNHDA, SQIVND (reference sequence). CDR3 sequence reads: CASSWADSAYEQYF.

The chain couples TRBV4-3 to TRBJ2-3; the D gene TCRdb calls, TRBD2, cannot be checked with no DNA. The CDR3 has 17 amino acids. CDR1 is LGHNA and CDR2 is YSLEER in the germline V gene. This CDR3 is CASSQDREAEYTDTQYF.

This chain joins TRBV5-1 and TRBJ2-1. The CDR3 totals 15 residues. Looked up from germline, CDR1 is SGHRS and CDR2 is YFSETQ. The CDR3 loop is CASSLVADPYNEQFF.

The J gene is TRBJ2-2, the V gene TRBV2; there is no DNA to check the TCRdb D call of TRBD1. CDR3 length: 16 residues. The germline CDR1 and CDR2 sequences are SNHLY and FYNNEI. This chain's CDR3 is CASSLTGMRPPGELFF.